This T cell receptor (beta chain) derives from a study of T cell responses to AZD1222 COVID-19 vaccine. The CDR3 contains 15 residues. The V end lost 1 base, the J end lost 0 bases, and 10 bases lay between the germline ends. The germline V gene encodes CDR1 SGHNT and CDR2 YENEEA. Using immunoSEQ multiplex PCR, the repertoire was profiled, and TCRdb retains in-frame clones only, with some absent. Of 150,000 or so clones listed, nearly 90% were seen once; the top ten hold around 4.9%. The table lists this clone with a few counts. What it binds is unknown. Findings of the study overall: Among vaccine-associated CD4 TCRs, coverage spanned spike, with dominance at 160-218 and 743-854.

The material was peripheral blood, obtained on day 0 of AZD1222 vaccination. The clonotype originates from an adult in good health. The rearrangement joins TRBV11-3 to TRBJ2-7, with D unresolved. The CDR3 nucleotides read TGTGCCAGCAGCTTAGGTCGGGTGAGCTCCTACGAGCAGTACTTC. Translating gives CASSLGRVSSYEQYF.